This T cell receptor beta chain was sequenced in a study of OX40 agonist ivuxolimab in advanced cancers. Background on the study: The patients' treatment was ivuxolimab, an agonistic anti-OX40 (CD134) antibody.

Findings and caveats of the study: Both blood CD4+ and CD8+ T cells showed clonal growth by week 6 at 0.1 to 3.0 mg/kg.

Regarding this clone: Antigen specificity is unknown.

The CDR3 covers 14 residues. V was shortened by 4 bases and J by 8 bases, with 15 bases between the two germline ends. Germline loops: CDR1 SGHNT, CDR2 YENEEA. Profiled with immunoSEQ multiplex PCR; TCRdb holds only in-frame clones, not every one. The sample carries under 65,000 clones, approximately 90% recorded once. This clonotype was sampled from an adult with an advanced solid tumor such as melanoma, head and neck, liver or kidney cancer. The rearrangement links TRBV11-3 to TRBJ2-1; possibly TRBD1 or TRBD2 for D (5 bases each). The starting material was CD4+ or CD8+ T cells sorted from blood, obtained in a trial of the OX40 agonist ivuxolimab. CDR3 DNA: TGTGCCAGCAGCTCCTCGGGGCCGTGGGATGAGCAGTTCTTC. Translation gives CASSSSGPWDEQFF. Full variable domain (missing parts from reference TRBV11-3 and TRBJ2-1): EAGVVQSPRYKIIEKKQPVAFWCNPISGHNTLYWYLQNLGQGPELLIRYENEEAVDDSQLPKDRFSAERLKGVDSTLKIQPAELGDSAVYLCASSSSGPWDEQFFGPGTRLTVL.